Given below is one T cell receptor (beta chain) in context. This CDR3 is 15 amino acids long. Germline V gene sequence: CDR1 SGHVS, CDR2 FNYEAQ. With 4 bases clipped from V and 5 bases from J, the junction kept 7 bases outside the gene matches. This sample is part of a study of blood T cell repertoires in COVID-19. Study-wide context: The origin of the acute and convalescent COVID-19 samples was the United States, Italy and Spain. Sample material is recorded as cDNA or gDNA derived from T cells, B-cell-depleted T cells, or PBMCs.

How the authors handled the data: Reference gene primers were amplified, and this amplification served to estimate nucleated cell counts. Only in-frame clones appear in the TCRdb table, and some are missing; sequencing was by immunoSEQ multiplex PCR. V and J calls and clone size come straight from that table; D and trimming were deduced from the DNA. The table has nearly 350,000 clones, 65% to 85% seen once. The chain links TRBV7-6 to TRBJ1-5; 8 nucleotides line up with TRBD1. This TCR was sampled from a man between 25 and 39 years old with active or convalescent COVID-19. Sequenced material: peripheral blood. The CDR3 nucleotides read TGTGCCAGCAGCTCTCGCCCAGGGGGCGATCAGCCCCAGCATTTT. Translation gives CASSSRPGGDQPQHF.